A selection of T cell receptor beta chains follows, all from one sample in a study of blood T cell repertoires in COVID-19. The assay was immunoSEQ multiplex PCR, and TCRdb's table has in-frame clones only and misses some. The sample consists of 250,000 to 350,000 clones, about nine tenths of them appearing once. The sequenced sample consisted of peripheral blood. All receptors derive from a young man with active or convalescent COVID-19. Both conserved end residues are part of each CDR3. The order of the fields is clone size, D gene, V gene, J gene, CDR3 protein, CDR3 DNA. The D gene is left open where the match is weak. Size is stated for part of the rows, as once, few or many counts, or as a class when the clone is expanded.

>-|-|TRBV6-6|TRBJ1-5
CASSFFRVLQPQHF
TGTGCCAGCAGTTTCTTCAGGGTTCTTCAGCCCCAGCATTTT
>-|-|TRBV12-5|TRBJ2-5
CASGITGLGETQYF
TGTGCTAGTGGTATTACAGGTCTCGGGGAGACCCAGTACTTC
>many|TRBD1|TRBV4-1|TRBJ2-2
CASSQGQGWAGELFF
TGCGCCAGCAGCCAAGGACAGGGATGGGCCGGGGAGCTGTTTTTT
>-|-|TRBV27|TRBJ2-3
CASSFTPQGGITTDTQYF
TGTGCCAGCAGTTTTACCCCCCAGGGCGGAATTACCACAGATACGCAGTATTTT
>-|-|TRBV7-7|TRBJ2-1
CASSLGPSTHNEQFF
TGTGCCAGCAGCTTAGGGCCTAGCACCCACAATGAGCAGTTCTTC
>-|-|TRBV10-3|TRBJ1-1
CAIKGAKRNTEAFF
TGTGCCATCAAGGGAGCTAAACGTAACACTGAAGCTTTCTTT
>few|TRBD2|TRBV28|TRBJ2-1
CASSLSQTSGTYNEQFF
TGTGCCAGCAGTTTATCCCAGACTAGCGGGACGTACAATGAGCAGTTCTTC
>-|TRBD1|TRBV4-1|TRBJ1-1
CASSHGKDRDLFF
TGCGCCAGCAGCCACGGGAAGGACAGGGACTTATTCTTT
>-|-|TRBV6-1|TRBJ2-7
CASSEVVASEQYF
TGTGCCAGCAGTGAAGTAGTAGCGAGTGAGCAGTACTTC
>-|TRBD1|TRBV28|TRBJ1-1
CASRTGVTEAFF
TGTGCCAGCAGAACAGGGGTGACTGAAGCTTTCTTT
>-|TRBD1|TRBV27|TRBJ1-1
CASSSQGAWTEAFF
TGTGCCAGCAGTTCCCAGGGGGCATGGACTGAAGCTTTCTTT
>-|TRBD1|TRBV6-5|TRBJ1-5
CASSRDSGGNQPQHF
TGTGCCAGCAGTAGGGACAGTGGAGGCAATCAGCCCCAGCATTTT
>-|TRBD1|TRBV19|TRBJ1-1
CASSLDRVEAFF
TGTGCCAGTAGTCTCGACAGGGTTGAAGCTTTCTTT
>once|TRBD1|TRBV19|TRBJ1-5
CASSKVTGGYSNQPQHF
TGTGCCAGTAGTAAGGTGACAGGGGGCTATAGCAATCAGCCCCAGCATTTT
>-|-|TRBV11-2|TRBJ2-3
CASSPNTDTQYF
TGTGCCAGCAGCCCCAACACAGATACGCAGTATTTT
>-|-|TRBV12-1|TRBJ1-2
CASSCGQAQGFYGYTF
TGTGCCAGCAGCTGTGGACAGGCTCAAGGTTTCTATGGCTACACCTTC
>-|-|TRBV7-8|TRBJ2-1
CASSLGFTLDTYNEQFF
TGTGCCAGCAGCTTAGGGTTTACCTTAGATACCTACAATGAGCAGTTCTTC
>-|TRBD2|TRBV19|TRBJ2-1
CASSIQAGSSYNEQFF
TGTGCCAGTAGTATTCAAGCGGGGAGCTCCTACAATGAGCAGTTCTTC
>few|-|TRBV19|TRBJ2-1
CASSIVPGDDEQFF
TGTGCCAGTAGTATAGTGCCGGGGGATGATGAGCAGTTCTTC
>few|-|TRBV6-1|TRBJ1-5
CASSERGWDQPQHF
TGTGCCAGCAGTGAACGAGGGTGGGATCAGCCCCAGCATTTT
>-|TRBD1|TRBV7-9|TRBJ1-1
CASSLGSGGVSEAFF
TGTGCCAGCAGCTTAGGGTCAGGGGGCGTATCTGAAGCTTTCTTT
>-|TRBD2|TRBV7-9|TRBJ2-7
CASSSAGTSGGIAYEQYF
TGTGCCAGCAGTTCCGCCGGGACTAGCGGGGGAATAGCCTACGAGCAGTACTTC
>few|-|TRBV7-2|TRBJ1-2
CASSRISRRGYTF
TGTGCCAGCAGCCGCATCTCTAGACGAGGCTACACCTTC
>-|TRBD1|TRBV27|TRBJ1-1
CASRTGSTEAFF
TGTGCCAGCAGGACAGGGTCCACTGAAGCTTTCTTT
>-|-|TRBV25-1|TRBJ1-5
CASSELGGDQPQHF
TGTGCCAGCAGTGAATTGGGGGGGGATCAGCCCCAGCATTTT
>-|-|TRBV7-6|TRBJ2-7
CASSPLLRGTASEQYF
TGTGCCAGCAGCCCACTCTTAAGGGGGACCGCCTCCGAGCAGTACTTC
>-|-|TRBV6-2/TRBV6-3|TRBJ1-6
CASTPTGRGNSPLHF
TGTGCCAGCACCCCTACAGGGAGAGGGAATTCACCCCTCCACTTT
>once|TRBD1|TRBV27|TRBJ1-2
CASSFWGTGRDDGYTF
TGTGCCAGCAGTTTTTGGGGGACAGGGAGGGATGATGGCTACACCTTC
>-|-|TRBV18|TRBJ1-1
CASSPNGDHTEAFF
TGTGCCAGCTCACCCAACGGGGATCACACTGAAGCTTTCTTT
>-|-|TRBV5-6|TRBJ2-7
CASSLGAQEYEQYF
TGTGCCAGCAGCTTGGGGGCGCAAGAATACGAGCAGTACTTC
>-|TRBD1|TRBV27|TRBJ2-7
CASSFGGRTGDYEQYF
TGTGCCAGCAGTTTTGGTGGGCGGACAGGGGACTACGAGCAGTACTTC
>-|-|TRBV3-1/TRBV3-2|TRBJ1-1
CASGDTEAFF
TGTGCCAGCGGAGACACTGAAGCTTTCTTT
>-|TRBD1|TRBV27|TRBJ2-1
CASSFGTGGDNEQFF
TGTGCCAGCAGTTTCGGGACAGGGGGTGACAATGAGCAGTTCTTC
>-|-|TRBV5-4|TRBJ2-6
CASSLQEPGANVLTF
TGTGCCAGCAGCTTGCAGGAACCTGGGGCCAACGTCCTGACTTTC
>-|TRBD1|TRBV5-4|TRBJ2-7
CASSPGQLIYEQYF
TGTGCCAGCAGCCCGGGACAGCTGATCTACGAGCAGTACTTC
>-|TRBD2|TRBV6-4|TRBJ2-3
CASSASGRDTQYF
TGTGCCAGCAGTGCTAGCGGTCGGGATACGCAGTATTTT
>-|-|TRBV6-5|TRBJ2-7
CASSYSRPLDYEQYF
TGTGCCAGCAGTTACTCCCGCCCCCTAGACTACGAGCAGTACTTC
>few|TRBD1|TRBV3-1/TRBV3-2|TRBJ2-7
CASSQGYETGGHEQYF
TGTGCCAGCAGCCAAGGGTATGAGACAGGGGGCCACGAGCAGTACTTC
>-|-|TRBV4-3|TRBJ2-2
CASSQASGLPTGELFF
TGCGCCAGCAGCCAGGCCTCGGGACTGCCCACCGGGGAGCTGTTTTTT
>-|TRBD2|TRBV28|TRBJ2-2
CASKRLAVTGELFF
TGTGCCAGCAAACGCCTAGCGGTAACCGGGGAGCTGTTTTTT
>-|TRBD1|TRBV19|TRBJ1-3
CASSIVFIKQGSRNTIYF
TGTGCCAGTAGTATCGTTTTCATCAAACAGGGGAGCAGAAACACCATATATTTT
>-|-|TRBV28|TRBJ2-4
CASSLGVRGRGIQYF
TGTGCCAGCAGTTTAGGCGTGCGCGGGCGGGGCATTCAGTACTTC
>-|TRBD1|TRBV18|TRBJ1-2
CASSPGTGANYGYTF
TGTGCCAGCTCACCAGGGACAGGGGCTAACTATGGCTACACCTTC
>few|-|TRBV2|TRBJ1-1
CASPRTGSYTEAFF
TGTGCCAGTCCCAGGACCGGGAGCTACACTGAAGCTTTCTTT
>few|TRBD1|TRBV15|TRBJ1-2
CATSSTTGVGYLDYTF
TGTGCCACCAGCAGTACGACAGGGGTTGGGTATCTGGACTACACCTTC
>-|-|TRBV19|TRBJ1-3
CASSNPGNVLSGNTIYF
TGTGCCAGTAGCAATCCCGGGAATGTGCTCTCTGGAAACACCATATATTTT
>-|-|TRBV7-3|TRBJ1-6
CASRNLGQGSPLHF
TGTGCCAGCAGGAACCTGGGGCAGGGTTCACCCCTCCACTTT
>-|TRBD1|TRBV6-5|TRBJ2-7
CASSSSTGGLSYEQYF
TGTGCCAGCAGTTCCTCTACAGGGGGACTCAGCTACGAGCAGTACTTC
>-|TRBD2|TRBV14|TRBJ2-2
CASSQDVGLAGITGELFF
TGTGCCAGCAGCCAAGATGTGGGACTAGCGGGAATCACCGGGGAGCTGTTTTTT
>-|TRBD2|TRBV27|TRBJ2-7
CASSLGTSGTYEQYF
TGTGCCAGCAGCCTCGGGACTAGCGGTACCTACGAGCAGTACTTC
>-|TRBD2|TRBV27|TRBJ2-3
CASSLISGRAPGTDTQYF
TGTGCCAGCAGTTTAATTAGCGGGAGGGCCCCGGGCACAGATACGCAGTATTTT
>-|-|TRBV18|TRBJ1-1
CASSPPSGRGNTEAFF
TGTGCCAGCTCACCACCGTCCGGGAGAGGGAACACTGAAGCTTTCTTT
>-|-|TRBV6-6|TRBJ2-7
CASGSDGVEQYF
TGTGCCAGCGGGTCTGACGGGGTCGAGCAGTACTTC
>-|TRBD1|TRBV18|TRBJ1-2
CASSPREDRLFYGYTF
TGTGCCAGCTCACCTCGAGAGGACAGGTTGTTCTATGGCTACACCTTC